These 27 T cell receptor beta chains came from one sample sequenced in a study of T cell responses to AZD1222 COVID-19 vaccine. The data were produced by immunoSEQ multiplex PCR, yet TCRdb's version contains in-frame clones alone and is incomplete. The sample carries some 120,000 clones, roughly 91% recorded once. The sample was peripheral blood, taken on day 0 of MenACWY control vaccination. The receptors were gathered from an adult in good health.

The V call is TRBV25-1, the J call TRBJ1-3; 7 bases line up with TRBD1. Germline CDR1 and CDR2: MGHDK and SYGVNS. The CDR3 has 14 residues. The trim removed 7 bases at V and 6 bases at J, leaving 9 bases unmatched. The CDR3 region has the DNA TGTGCCAGCACCCCGACAGGGTCGGAAAACACCATATATTTT. It is translated as CASTPTGSENTIYF.

The chain couples TRBV24-1 to TRBJ2-7; 9 positions match TRBD1. Per germline, CDR1 KGHDR and CDR2 SFDVKD. Losses at the gene ends were 7 bases for V and 2 bases for J; bases not matched to a gene: 11. The CDR3 runs 16 residues. The CDR3 region is CATSLGQGRPPYEQYF. Written as DNA, the CDR3 is TGTGCCACCAGCTTAGGACAGGGGCGGCCCCCCTACGAGCAGTACTTC.

The rearrangement links TRBV7-2 to TRBJ2-7; D might be TRBD1 (5 bases). Trimming took 5 bases from V and 7 from J, leaving 15 bases between them. The CDR3 has 13 amino acids. CDR1 and CDR2 (germline): SGHTA, FQGNSA. This chain's CDR3 is CASSLHRGGEQYF. DNA for the CDR3: TGTGCCAGCAGCCTCCATAGGGGTGGGGAGCAGTACTTC.

The CDR3 sequence is CASRSTGGNYGYTF. The CDR3 DNA reads TGCGCCAGCAGAAGCACAGGGGGTAACTATGGCTACACCTTC. This chain uses TRBV10-2 with TRBJ1-2; the match to TRBD1 covers 8 bases. CDR3 length equals 14 residues. Losses at the gene ends were 6 bases for V and 1 base for J; bases not matched to a gene: 4. Germline V lookup: CDR1 WSHSY, CDR2 SAAADI.

This chain connects TRBV11-2 to TRBJ2-6; D is unclear. The CDR3 covers 14 residues. From germline, CDR1 is SGHAT and CDR2 FQNNGV. The V gene lost 5 bases and the J gene lost 0 bases, with 5 bases spanning the gap. Here the CDR3 reads CASSLGSGANVLTF. The CDR3 nucleotides read TGTGCCAGCAGCCTTGGCTCTGGGGCCAACGTCCTGACTTTC.

The table lists this clone with a count of one. This sequence joins TRBV7-3 and TRBJ1-2, with a possible D match to TRBD1 (5 bases). The CDR3 extends over 13 amino acids. V dropped 5 bases and J dropped 5 bases, with 12 bases sitting between them. Per germline, CDR1 SGHTA and CDR2 FQGTGA. The CDR3 loop reads CASSPGQGYGYTF. The CDR3 bases are TGTGCCAGCAGCCCAGGACAAGGGTATGGCTACACCTTC.

V is TRBV6-1 and J is TRBJ2-7; D not resolved. Trimming shortened V by 0 bases and J by 3 bases, and 12 bases separated the two germline ends. The CDR3 has 15 residues. Per germline, CDR1 MNHNS and CDR2 SASEGT. As DNA, the CDR3 is TGTGCCAGCAGTGAAGCGCAAGGAGTTTACTACGAGCAGTACTTC. Amino acids: CASSEAQGVYYEQYF.

This clone was found once. The chain links TRBV24-1 to TRBJ2-1; no reliable D call. Germline lookup yields CDR1 KGHDR and CDR2 SFDVKD. Trimming removed 0 bases from V and 7 bases from J, with 6 bases in between. The CDR3 extends over 13 amino acids. CDR3 loop: CATSDLSRNEQFF. CDR3 bases: TGTGCCACCAGTGATTTGTCGAGGAATGAGCAGTTCTTC.

By sample share, this clone is medium-sized (0.01 to 0.1%). The chain recombines TRBV12-2 with TRBJ1-3; the table's D call, TRBD1, was not checked against the DNA. TRBV12-2 is given as a pseudogene. CDR3 length equals 22 residues. CDR3 sequence: CASRLLPPWYKAFMTEGNTIYF. The CDR3 nucleotides are TGTGCAAGTCGCTTACTGCCGCCTTGGTATAAGGCCTTCATGACAGAAGGAAACACCATATATTTT.

The rearrangement links TRBV12-3 or TRBV12-4 to TRBJ1-6; D is possibly TRBD1 (5 bases). The V and J ends lost 6 bases and 8 bases respectively, with 11 bases between them. This CDR3 region has 13 residues. CDR3 protein: CASRDIDHSPLHF. CDR3 DNA sequence: TGTGCCAGCAGGGACATCGATCATTCACCCCTCCACTTT.

The rearrangement joins TRBV25-1 to TRBJ2-7; no clear D gene. This CDR3 spans 11 amino acids. CDR1 is MGHDK and CDR2 is SYGVNS in the germline V gene. Trimming stripped 5 bases from V and 3 bases from J, with 5 bases between. The CDR3 loop reads CASSSGYEQYF. CDR3 in DNA: TGTGCCAGCAGTTCAGGCTACGAGCAGTACTTC.

The chain joins TRBV29-1 to TRBJ2-1; 8 bases are shared with TRBD2. Germline lookup yields CDR1 SQVTM and CDR2 ANQGSEA. This CDR3 spans 14 amino acids. The V gene end was trimmed by 8 bases and the J gene end by 7 bases; junction bases not matched to a gene: 13. As DNA, the CDR3 is TGCAGCATCGAGTGGCTAGCGGGTGGAAATGAGCAGTTCTTC. Its translation: CSIEWLAGGNEQFF.

V and J are TRBV5-5 and TRBJ2-1; perhaps TRBD2 as D (6 bases). CDR3 size: 15 residues. V was clipped by 1 base and J by 9 bases, with 17 bases between them. The V gene's germline CDR1 is SGHKS and CDR2 YYEKEE (reference sequence). CDR3: CASSLRWEAWAEQFF. DNA for the CDR3: TGTGCCAGCAGCTTGAGGTGGGAGGCTTGGGCTGAGCAGTTCTTC.

The chain combines TRBV5-1 with TRBJ1-2, with TRBD1 identical over 7 bases. The J segment lost 3 bases and the V segment lost 4 bases, leaving 6 bases of the junction unmatched. The germline V gene has CDR1 SGHRS and CDR2 YFSETQ. CDR3 length: 14 amino acids. The CDR3 DNA reads TGCGCCAGCAGCGTCAGCGGACAGGACTATGGCTACACCTTC. It yields the protein CASSVSGQDYGYTF.

The table lists this clone with a count of one. The gene calls are TRBV18 and TRBJ1-5; D gene ambiguous. The V and J ends lost 5 bases and 0 bases respectively, with 8 bases between them. Per the germline V gene, CDR1 is KGHSH and CDR2 is LQKENI. The CDR3 totals 14 residues. The CDR3: CASSVEHSNQPQHF. The CDR3 DNA sequence: TGTGCCAGCTCAGTTGAACATAGCAATCAGCCCCAGCATTTT.

This clone was counted only a few times. The chain is built from TRBV27 and TRBJ2-3, with D maybe TRBD2 (5 bases). This CDR3 is 16 amino acids long. V was cut by 5 bases and J by 10 bases, with 25 bases left in between. The germline gives CDR1 MNHEY, CDR2 SMNVEV (reference sequence). The CDR3, as DNA: TGTGCCAGCAGTCCCAACGGCTTGAAGGGAGTGTGGTCGCAGTATTTT. It is translated as CASSPNGLKGVWSQYF.

This chain joins TRBV9 and TRBJ2-7, with unresolved D. Germline lookup yields CDR1 SGDLS and CDR2 YYNGEE. The V gene lost 1 base and the J gene lost 6 bases, with 11 bases spanning the gap. The CDR3 runs to 13 residues. The CDR3 sequence is CASSVWVDGEQYF. DNA for the CDR3: TGTGCCAGCAGCGTATGGGTGGATGGCGAGCAGTACTTC.

The V call is TRBV11-3, the J call TRBJ1-5; possible D gene TRBD1, 6 bases. CDR3 length: 16 residues. The ends were cut back, 5 bases at V and 0 bases at J, with 14 bases in the middle. Looked up from germline, CDR1 is SGHNT and CDR2 is YENEEA. CDR3: CASSPGGQYSNQPQHF. The DNA for the CDR3 is TGTGCCAGCAGCCCGGGGGGGCAGTATAGCAATCAGCCCCAGCATTTT.

J is TRBJ2-1 and V is TRBV6-5, with 10 bases lining up with TRBD1. CDR3 size: 15 residues. CDR1 is MNHEY, CDR2 SVGAGI, per germline. V was clipped by 6 bases and J by 6 bases; unmatched bases: 8. CDR3 sequence (DNA): TGTGCCAGCAGAACCGGGACAGGGGAAACCAATGAGCAGTTCTTC. It codes for CASRTGTGETNEQFF.

This clone was detected once. The chain has TRBV11-3 and TRBJ2-2; D may match TRBD1 or TRBD2 (6 bases each). The CDR3 has 14 amino acids. V was trimmed by 1 base and J by 4 bases, leaving 7 bases between them. Germline CDR1 is SGHNT and CDR2 is YENEEA. DNA of the CDR3: TGTGCCAGCAGCTTAGCGGGGGCCACCGGGGAGCTGTTTTTT. As protein: CASSLAGATGELFF.

The chain links TRBV4-1 to TRBJ1-1, with 7 bases aligning to TRBD1. CDR1 MGHRA and CDR2 YSYEKL come from the germline V gene. With 3 bases clipped from V and 4 bases from J, the junction kept 5 bases outside the gene matches. This CDR3 is 14 amino acids long. The CDR3 reads CASSQVTGPTEAFF. CDR3 nucleotides: TGCGCCAGCAGCCAGGTGACAGGGCCCACTGAAGCTTTCTTT.

The CDR3 DNA reads TGTGCCAGTAGCCCTTCGGGGCGGGGGGCGGATTACGAGCAGTACTTC. As protein: CASSPSGRGADYEQYF. This sequence joins TRBV19 and TRBJ2-7, with 8 bases that match TRBD2. This CDR3 is 16 amino acids long. Trimming removed 6 bases from V and 4 bases from J; junction bases left unmatched: 14. CDR1 and CDR2 (germline): LNHDA, SQIVND (reference sequence).

This clone was seen just once. V usage is TRBV5-8 and J usage is TRBJ2-7; D is unresolved. From germline, CDR1 is SGHTS and CDR2 YDEGEE. The CDR3 consists of 16 residues. Trimming pared 3 bases from V and 3 bases from J, leaving 19 bases between. DNA for the CDR3: TGTGCCAGCAGCTCGGTACTTTCGACTCAGAACTACGAGCAGTACTTC. It yields the protein CASSSVLSTQNYEQYF.

This clone appeared a single time. The chain is built from TRBV24-1 and TRBJ1-5; D is possibly TRBD1 (5 bases). CDR1 and CDR2 (germline): KGHDR, SFDVKD. With 5 bases removed from V and 4 bases from J, the gap between germline ends came to 8 bases. This CDR3 has 13 residues. DNA for the CDR3: TGTGCCACCAGTGTAAACAGGAATCAGCCCCAGCATTTT. Translated: CATSVNRNQPQHF.

This chain joins TRBV2 and TRBJ1-5, with unresolved D. The V gene's germline CDR1 is SNHLY and CDR2 FYNNEI. Trimming removed 4 bases at V and 9 bases at J, with 10 bases between. The CDR3 has 12 amino acids. CDR3 amino acids: CASSGGVGPQHF. Written as DNA, the CDR3 is TGTGCCAGCAGTGGGGGAGTTGGGCCCCAGCATTTT. The full variable domain, in which reference TRBV2 and TRBJ1-5 provide the parts outside the CDR3, is EPEVTQTPSHQVTQMGQEVILRCVPISNHLYFYWYRQILGQKVEFLVSFYNNEISEKSEIFDDQFSVERPDGSNFTLKIRSTKLEDSAMYFCASSGGVGPQHFGDGTRLSIL.

The DNA of the CDR3 is TGCAGCGTCTCAGGGTTTAGCTATGGCTACACCTTC. Its translation: CSVSGFSYGYTF. V and J are TRBV29-1 and TRBJ1-2; maybe TRBD1 (5 bases). The V end lost 6 bases, the J end lost 4 bases, and 12 bases lay between the germline ends. Germline CDR1 reads SQVTM; CDR2 reads ANQGSEA. The CDR3 covers 12 residues. The complete variable domain, with remaining parts taken from reference TRBV29-1 and TRBJ1-2, reads SAVISQKPSRDICQRGTSLTIQCQVDSQVTMMFWYRQQPGQSLTLIATANQGSEATYESGFVIDKFPISRPNLTFSTLTVSNMSPEDSSIYLCSVSGFSYGYTFGSGTRLTVV.

The gene calls are TRBV6-5 and TRBJ1-1; tentative D call: TRBD1 (5 bases). Germline V gene data show CDR1 as MNHEY and CDR2 as SVGAGI. Trimming removed 6 bases from V and 2 bases from J, with 16 bases in between. This CDR3 contains 15 residues. Here the CDR3 reads CASRRAGGPNTEAFF. The CDR3 DNA reads TGTGCCAGCAGACGAGCGGGGGGTCCCAACACTGAAGCTTTCTTT.